Each of the 22 T cell receptor beta chains below was sequenced from the same sample in a study of CD8+ T cells in alopecia areata. Isolated RNA was reverse transcribed into cDNA used as the sequencing template. TCRdb keeps only in-frame clones here, not all; method: immunoSEQ multiplex PCR. The repertoire holds 250,000 to 300,000 clones, with roughly 64% as singletons. Stated treatment: oral pan-JAK inhibitor, 5-10 mg twice daily. This sample comprised CD4+ T cells sorted from blood, obtained at week 24, from a patient treated with tofacitinib. The source of these receptors is a human donor with alopecia areata.

This clone has a count of ten or more. The same CDR3 arises from other DNA sequences in this sample as well. The gene calls are TRBV27 and TRBJ2-6; D is possibly TRBD1 or TRBD2 (5 bases each). This CDR3 is built from 14 residues. The V end was cut by 4 bases, the J end by 4 bases, with 8 bases between. Germline V gives CDR1 MNHEY, CDR2 SMNVEV (reference sequence). CDR3 region: CASSSGTGANVLTF. The DNA of the CDR3 is TGTGCCAGCAGTTCAGGGACCGGGGCCAACGTCCTGACTTTC.

The chain combines TRBV29-1 with TRBJ2-5; D is unresolved. The CDR3 is made up of 12 amino acids. V lost 4 bases and J 5 bases, leaving 11 bases between the germline ends. In germline, CDR1 is SQVTM, CDR2 ANQGSEA. The CDR3 reads CSVAPDGETQYF. The CDR3 coding sequence is TGCAGCGTTGCTCCGGACGGTGAGACCCAGTACTTC.

V and J are TRBV5-4 and TRBJ1-4; possibly TRBD1 for D (5 bases). The germline V gene has CDR1 SGHNT and CDR2 YYREEE (reference sequence). V lost 0 bases to trimming and J lost 10 bases, with 10 bases between them. CDR3 length equals 13 residues. The CDR3 DNA sequence: TGTGCCAGCAGCTTGGGGGACCGGGGAAAACTGTTTTTT. Its translation is CASSLGDRGKLFF. The variable domain in full, completed from reference TRBV5-4 and TRBJ1-4, reads ETGVTQSPTHLIKTRGQQVTLRCSSQSGHNTVSWYQQALGQGPQFIFQYYREEENGRGNFPPRFSGLQFPNYSSELNVNALELDDSALYLCASSLGDRGKLFFGSGTQLSVL.

This clone was observed once. V and J are TRBV29-1 and TRBJ1-4; 9 nucleotides agree with TRBD1. The CDR3 runs 14 residues. In germline, CDR1 is SQVTM, CDR2 ANQGSEA. V dropped 2 bases and J dropped 4; count of bases not matched to a gene: 2. For the CDR3, the DNA is TGCAGCGTTGAAAGACAGGGGGTTAATGAAAAACTGTTTTTT. Translating gives CSVERQGVNEKLFF.

The chain has TRBV7-2 and TRBJ1-2; the match to TRBD1 covers 9 bases. This CDR3 spans 15 amino acids. Trimming at V came to 5 bases and at J to 0 bases, leaving 4 bases not matched to a gene. From germline, CDR1 is SGHTA and CDR2 FQGNSA. CDR3 in DNA: TGTGCCAGCAGCATTGACAGGGGGGCTAACTATGGCTACACCTTC. Translating gives CASSIDRGANYGYTF.

This clone was seen repeatedly, ten times or more. The chain employs TRBV9 and TRBJ2-5, with D tentatively TRBD2 (6 bases). The CDR3 consists of 14 residues. Germline assignment: CDR1 SGDLS and CDR2 YYNGEE. The V gene lost 4 bases and the J gene lost 1 base, with 11 bases spanning the gap. CDR3 sequence reads: CASSTRGSQETQYF. CDR3 in DNA: TGTGCCAGCAGCACCCGGGGGTCCCAAGAGACCCAGTACTTC.

The chain carries TRBV30 and TRBJ1-2; D gene ambiguous. The V end lost 2 bases, the J end lost 2 bases, and 6 bases lay between the germline ends. Germline V gives CDR1 GTSNPN, CDR2 SVGIG (reference sequence). The CDR3 runs 12 residues. CDR3 nucleotide sequence: TGTGCCTGGAGTAGACTAAACTATGGCTACACCTTC. The encoded protein is CAWSRLNYGYTF.

The rearrangement joins TRBV5-4 to TRBJ1-1, with TRBD1 matching over 10 bases. The V segment lost 3 bases and the J segment 4 bases; nucleotides outside the gene matches: 6. Germline V gene lookup returns CDR1 SGHNT and CDR2 YYREEE (reference sequence). The CDR3 extends over 15 amino acids. The CDR3 region has the DNA TGTGCCAGCAGCTCGGGACAGGGGTTGAGCACTGAAGCTTTCTTT. This gives the protein CASSSGQGLSTEAFF.

The V gene is TRBV30, the J gene TRBJ2-3; 7 bases match TRBD1. The germline gives CDR1 GTSNPN, CDR2 SVGIG (reference sequence). The CDR3 covers 15 residues. Trimming removed 3 bases from V and 1 base from J; junction bases left unmatched: 7. CDR3 amino acids: CAWRNRGSGTDTQYF. CDR3 DNA: TGTGCCTGGAGGAACAGGGGTTCTGGCACAGATACGCAGTATTTT.

The V and J genes are TRBV6-5 and TRBJ2-3; no firm D call. V dropped 0 bases and J dropped 2 bases, with 3 bases sitting between them. The CDR3 totals 13 residues. Germline V gene lookup returns CDR1 MNHEY and CDR2 SVGAGI. The CDR3 reads CASSYSPTDTQYF. DNA of the CDR3: TGTGCCAGCAGTTACTCCCCCACAGATACGCAGTATTTT.

CDR3 amino acids: CASSQEASGGADTQYF. The CDR3 nucleotides read TGCGCCAGCAGCCAAGAGGCTAGCGGGGGCGCAGATACGCAGTATTTT. This chain joins TRBV4-3 and TRBJ2-3; TRBD2 agrees at 10 bases. The trim removed 0 bases at V and 4 bases at J, leaving 4 bases unmatched. The CDR3 is made up of 16 amino acids. Germline V gene data show CDR1 as LGHNA and CDR2 as YSLEER.

The CDR3 DNA follows: TGCGCCAGCAGCCCCCGGACTAGCGGGGGTTGGGATGAGCAGTTCTTC. This sequence encodes CASSPRTSGGWDEQFF. V is TRBV5-1 and J is TRBJ2-1, with 13 bases fitting TRBD2. Germline V gene lookup returns CDR1 SGHRS and CDR2 YFSETQ. Trimming cost V 4 bases and J 8 bases; bases outside gene matches: 9. This CDR3 is built from 16 residues.

The J gene is TRBJ2-7, the V gene TRBV6-5; D is possibly TRBD1 or TRBD2 (5 bases each). Trimming took 8 bases from V and 3 from J, leaving 14 bases between them. In germline, CDR1 is MNHEY, CDR2 SVGAGI. CDR3 length: 13 residues. CDR3 nucleotides: TGTGCCAGCTCGAAGGGACCAAGCTACGAGCAGTACTTC. This gives the protein CASSKGPSYEQYF.

This clone was picked up a small number of times. The rearrangement joins TRBV28 to TRBJ2-5, with D possibly being TRBD1 (6 bases). Germline V gives CDR1 MDHEN, CDR2 SYDVKM. There are 14 residues in the CDR3. With 5 bases removed from V and 2 bases from J, the gap between germline ends came to 12 bases. The CDR3 sequence is CASSLYGQQETQYF. The CDR3 DNA is TGTGCCAGCAGTCTCTACGGACAGCAAGAGACCCAGTACTTC.

V and J are TRBV2 and TRBJ2-7; D may be TRBD1 (6 bases). From germline, CDR1 is SNHLY and CDR2 FYNNEI. The CDR3 is made up of 14 amino acids. Trimming stripped 3 bases from V and 6 bases from J, with 15 bases between. CDR3 bases: TGTGCCAGCAGTGACATGTGGGACAAGAGCGAGCAGTACTTC. Translating gives CASSDMWDKSEQYF.

The rearrangement links TRBV30 to TRBJ2-5; D may be TRBD1 (5 bases). V was shortened by 5 bases and J by 5 bases, with 15 bases between the two germline ends. There are 13 residues in the CDR3. Germline assignment: CDR1 GTSNPN and CDR2 SVGIG (reference sequence). This CDR3 reads CAWCRLKGETQYF. CDR3 bases: TGTGCCTGGTGCCGCCTGAAGGGGGAGACCCAGTACTTC.

The chain has TRBV7-2 and TRBJ2-5; TRBD1 matches 10 bases. Trimming at V came to 3 bases and at J to 3 bases, leaving 4 bases not matched to a gene. CDR3 size: 15 residues. Germline CDR1 SGHTA, CDR2 FQGNSA. CDR3 DNA: TGTGCCAGCAGCTTCTCCGGGACAGGGGAAGAGACCCAGTACTTC. This encodes CASSFSGTGEETQYF. Variable domain in full (rest from reference TRBV7-2 and TRBJ2-5): GAGVSQSPSNKVTEKGKDVELRCDPISGHTALYWYRQSLGQGLEFLIYFQGNSAPDKSGLPSDRFSAERTGGSVSTLTIQRTQQEDSAVYLCASSFSGTGEETQYFGPGTRLLVL.

V is TRBV29-1 and J is TRBJ2-7, with a weak D call TRBD1 (5 bases). V was clipped by 4 bases and J by 3 bases, with 10 bases between them. Germline V gene sequence: CDR1 SQVTM, CDR2 ANQGSEA. The CDR3 consists of 12 residues. The CDR3 sequence: CSVVDRSYEQYF. CDR3 bases: TGCAGCGTTGTTGACAGAAGCTACGAGCAGTACTTC.

The V and J genes are TRBV7-2 and TRBJ2-5; D remains unclear. V gave up 3 bases and J gave up 3 bases, with 8 bases separating them. Germline V gene sequence: CDR1 SGHTA, CDR2 FQGNSA. This CDR3 contains 13 residues. This CDR3 is CASSFTIKETQYF. CDR3 bases: TGTGCCAGCAGCTTCACGATCAAAGAGACCCAGTACTTC. Together with reference TRBV7-2 and TRBJ2-5, the CDR3 gives the full variable domain: GAGVSQSPSNKVTEKGKDVELRCDPISGHTALYWYRQSLGQGLEFLIYFQGNSAPDKSGLPSDRFSAERTGGSVSTLTIQRTQQEDSAVYLCASSFTIKETQYFGPGTRLLVL.

This chain joins TRBV29-1 and TRBJ1-5; D ambiguous. CDR1 and CDR2 from the germline V gene are SQVTM and ANQGSEA. Deletions cut 4 bases from V and 0 bases from J, with 7 bases between. The CDR3 spans 13 residues. The DNA for the CDR3 is TGCAGCGTTGTTGAGGCTAGCAATCAGCCCCAGCATTTT. Translating it yields CSVVEASNQPQHF.

V and J are TRBV5-6 and TRBJ2-7; D uncertain. Looked up from germline, CDR1 is SGHDT and CDR2 is YYEEEE. This CDR3 has 11 amino acids. The V end was cut by 4 bases, the J end by 4 bases, with 6 bases between. This CDR3 is CASSRAYEQYF. As DNA, the CDR3 is TGTGCCAGCAGCCGGGCTTACGAGCAGTACTTC.

CDR3 in DNA: TGTGCCAGCAGCTTAGCGGGGGGGCCTGGGCAGTTCTTC. This translates into CASSLAGGPGQFF. V and J are TRBV14 and TRBJ2-1; the match to TRBD2 covers 11 bases. This CDR3 has 13 amino acids. Germline trimming cut 5 bases from V and 12 bases from J; bases unmatched to any gene: 6. Germline V gives CDR1 SGHDN, CDR2 FVKESK. Full variable domain (outside the CDR3, taken from reference TRBV14 and TRBJ2-1): EAGVTQFPSHSVIEKGQTVTLRCDPISGHDNLYWYRRVMGKEIKFLLHFVKESKQDESGMPNNRFLAERTGGTYSTLKVQPAELEDSGVYFCASSLAGGPGQFFGPGTRLTVL.